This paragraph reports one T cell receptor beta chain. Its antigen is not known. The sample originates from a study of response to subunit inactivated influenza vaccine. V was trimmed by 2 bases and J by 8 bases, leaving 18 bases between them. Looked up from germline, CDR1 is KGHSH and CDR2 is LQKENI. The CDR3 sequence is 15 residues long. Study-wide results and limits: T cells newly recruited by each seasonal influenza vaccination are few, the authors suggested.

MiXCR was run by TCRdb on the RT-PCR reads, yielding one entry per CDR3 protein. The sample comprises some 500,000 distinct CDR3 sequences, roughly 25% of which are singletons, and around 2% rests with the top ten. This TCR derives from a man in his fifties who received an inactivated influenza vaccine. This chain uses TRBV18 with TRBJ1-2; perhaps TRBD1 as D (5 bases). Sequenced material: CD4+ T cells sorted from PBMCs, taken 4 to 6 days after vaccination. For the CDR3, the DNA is TGTGCCAGCTCACCAACGGGACTACGTACGGGGGGCTACACCTTC. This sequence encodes CASSPTGLRTGGYTF.